The source of this T cell receptor (beta chain) is a study of blood T cell repertoires in COVID-19. Study-level information: Samples of COVID-19 (acute and convalescent) were obtained from the United States, Italy and Spain. T cells, B-cell-depleted T cells, or PBMCs supplied cDNA or gDNA.

Source study methods: Amplification of reference gene primers provided the estimated nucleated cell counts. Sequencing used immunoSEQ multiplex PCR; TCRdb keeps in-frame clones, though not all of them. V, J and clone size are those of that table, while D and trimming were read from the DNA. The sample carries 350,000 to 400,000 clones, roughly 88% recorded once. CDR1 is KGHDR, CDR2 SFDVKD, per germline. CDR3 length: 16 amino acids. Trimming at V came to 9 bases and at J to 2 bases, leaving 14 bases not matched to a gene. Cohorts were based on clinical histories the participants reported. This sequence originates from a woman aged 25-40 years with acute COVID-19. The chain has TRBV24-1 and TRBJ1-2, with TRBD1 matching over 7 bases. Sequences were obtained from PBMCs or T cells enriched from blood (not recorded which). CDR3 residues: CATAPNPGTANYGYTF. CDR3 DNA sequence: TGTGCCACCGCTCCGAATCCCGGGACAGCCAACTATGGCTACACCTTC.